The 20 T cell receptor beta chains below were found in one sample sequenced in a study of immune evolution from preneoplasia to lung adenocarcinoma. Libraries were prepared by immunoSEQ multiplex PCR; TCRdb keeps only in-frame clonotypes and omits some of them. Among some 6,200 clones listed, about 85% were seen once. Sequencing input: FFPE adjacent normal lung tissue. Source of these receptors: a person aged 60-80 years with lung adenocarcinoma.

The V call is TRBV30, the J call TRBJ1-1; no clear D gene. This CDR3 has 12 residues. Between the trimmed V and J ends, which lost 4 bases and 0 bases, there was a span of 6 bases. The germline CDR1 and CDR2 sequences are GTSNPN and SVGIG (reference sequence). As DNA, the CDR3 is TGTGCCTGGAAGACTATGAACACTGAAGCTTTCTTT. This gives the protein CAWKTMNTEAFF. The complete variable domain, with remaining parts taken from reference TRBV30 and TRBJ1-1, reads SQTIHQWPATLVQPVGSPLSLECTVEGTSNPNLYWYRQAAGRGLQLLFYSVGIGQISSEVPQNLSASRPQDRQFILSSKKLLLSDSGFYLCAWKTMNTEAFFGQGTRLTVV.

This rearrangement joins TRBV29-1 to TRBJ2-5, with D hard to call. Trimming removed 4 bases at V and 0 bases at J, with 12 bases between. Germline CDR1 is SQVTM and CDR2 is ANQGSEA. This CDR3 spans 14 amino acids. CDR3 loop: CSVVVELYQETQYF. The CDR3 DNA reads as TGCAGCGTTGTCGTGGAATTGTACCAAGAGACCCAGTACTTC.

The rearrangement joins TRBV29-1 to TRBJ2-1; D is unresolved. V dropped 5 bases and J dropped 0 bases, with 5 bases sitting between them. The CDR3 runs 12 residues. Germline CDR1 reads SQVTM; CDR2 reads ANQGSEA. The CDR3 sequence: CSVRLSYNEQFF. In nucleotides, the CDR3 is TGCAGCGTTAGACTCTCCTACAATGAGCAGTTCTTC.

V gene TRBV7-9 combines with J gene TRBJ2-3, with unresolved D. Looked up from germline, CDR1 is SEHNR and CDR2 is FQNEAQ (reference sequence). The CDR3 runs to 13 residues. Trimming shortened V by 4 bases and J by 6 bases, and 11 bases separated the two germline ends. CDR3 in amino acids: CASSSAFGDTQYF. The CDR3 DNA reads TGTGCCAGCAGCTCTGCTTTTGGGGATACGCAGTATTTT. Complete variable domain (other parts from reference TRBV7-9 and TRBJ2-3): DTGVSQNPRHKITKRGQNVTFRCDPISEHNRLYWYRQTLGQGPEFLTYFQNEAQLEKSRLLSDRFSAERPKGSFSTLEIQRTEQGDSAMYLCASSSAFGDTQYFGPGTRLTVL.

The J gene is TRBJ2-7, the V gene TRBV7-8; tentatively, D is TRBD2 (7 bases). This CDR3 contains 16 residues. V was trimmed by 1 base and J by 7 bases, leaving 20 bases between them. Germline V gene lookup returns CDR1 SGHVS and CDR2 FQNEAQ. The CDR3 DNA sequence: TGTGCCAGCAGCTTAGGGTCCCCTCAGGGGCGGGAGGAGCAGTACTTC. Encoded protein: CASSLGSPQGREEQYF.

This chain joins TRBV11-2 and TRBJ2-7; the D call may be TRBD1 or TRBD2 (5 bases each). V lost 1 base, J lost 6 bases, and 7 bases lay in between. The CDR3 length is 12 residues. In germline, CDR1 is SGHAT, CDR2 FQNNGV. CDR3 in amino acids: CASSLGGVEQYF. The CDR3 coding sequence is TGTGCCAGCAGCTTAGGAGGGGTCGAGCAGTACTTC. The whole variable domain, filled in from reference TRBV11-2 and TRBJ2-7, reads EAGVAQSPRYKIIEKRQSVAFWCNPISGHATLYWYQQILGQGPKLLIQFQNNGVVDDSQLPKDRFSAERLKGVDSTLKIQPAKLEDSAVYLCASSLGGVEQYFGPGTRLTVT.

In its sample, this clone was seen a few times. The J gene is TRBJ1-3, the V gene TRBV7-9, with D tentatively TRBD1 (5 bases). The V gene lost 4 bases and the J gene lost 7 bases, with 11 bases spanning the gap. The germline gives CDR1 SEHNR, CDR2 FQNEAQ (reference sequence). The CDR3 is made up of 13 amino acids. As DNA, the CDR3 is TGTGCCAGCAGCTACGACCAGGGCAACACCATATATTTT. Translated, it gives CASSYDQGNTIYF.

The chain has TRBV10-3 and TRBJ1-5; 7 bases are shared with TRBD1. Germline loops: CDR1 ENHRY, CDR2 SYGVKD. V shed 8 bases, J shed 6 bases, and the junction held 7 bases outside the gene matches. The length of the CDR3 is 13 residues. The CDR3 spells CAIREGGGQPQHF. The CDR3 region has the DNA TGTGCCATCCGAGAAGGGGGCGGTCAGCCCCAGCATTTT.

On this clone itself: The junction differs from germline at one of its ends, possibly a read error. The V gene is TRBV5-4, the J gene TRBJ2-2; 8 positions agree with TRBD1. This CDR3 is 14 amino acids long. Germline loops: CDR1 SGHNT, CDR2 YYREEE (reference sequence). CDR3 nucleotides: TGTGCCAGCAGCTCGACAGGGGAGGACGGGGAGTTGTTTTTT. This translates into CASSSTGEDGELFF.

This chain uses TRBV7-9 with TRBJ1-5; D gene uncertain. The CDR3 contains 15 residues. Germline loops: CDR1 SEHNR, CDR2 FQNEAQ (reference sequence). The V and J ends lost 1 base and 2 bases respectively, with 9 bases between them. The CDR3 bases are TGTGCCAGCAGCTTAGGACAAGTCGGCAATCAGCCCCAGCATTTT. This translates into CASSLGQVGNQPQHF.

The chain recombines TRBV6-1 with TRBJ2-7; D remains ambiguous. This CDR3 region has 13 residues. Germline-derived CDR1 and CDR2 are MNHNS and SASEGT. V was shortened by 6 bases and J by 1 base, with 10 bases between the two germline ends. DNA for the CDR3: TGTGCCAGCAGCGCCCCAGGATCCTACGAGCAGTACTTC. Translating it yields CASSAPGSYEQYF.

The chain joins TRBV7-9 to TRBJ2-1, with 9 bases identical to TRBD1. Germline CDR1 SEHNR, CDR2 FQNEAQ (reference sequence). The CDR3 length is 14 residues. Unmatched junction bases numbered 6, after V lost 5 bases and J lost 7 bases. The chain's CDR3 is CASSLRQGVNEQFF. CDR3 sequence (DNA): TGTGCCAGCAGCCTCCGACAGGGGGTTAATGAGCAGTTCTTC. The variable domain in full, with the rest retrieved from reference TRBV7-9 and TRBJ2-1, is DTGVSQNPRHKITKRGQNVTFRCDPISEHNRLYWYRQTLGQGPEFLTYFQNEAQLEKSRLLSDRFSAERPKGSFSTLEIQRTEQGDSAMYLCASSLRQGVNEQFFGPGTRLTVL.

This chain links TRBV19 with TRBJ1-1, with TRBD1 identical over 8 bases. The ends lost 4 bases at V and 9 bases at J; junction bases unmatched: 13. The CDR3 sequence is 15 residues long. The germline V gene has CDR1 LNHDA and CDR2 SQIVND (reference sequence). In DNA, the CDR3 is TGTGCCAGTAGTACTTTCCCAGGGGGCTCTCTCCAAGCTTTCTTT. Translated: CASSTFPGGSLQAFF.

The chain is built from TRBV29-1 and TRBJ1-1, with a weak D call TRBD1 (5 bases). Germline loops: CDR1 SQVTM, CDR2 ANQGSEA. The CDR3 runs 11 residues. V was clipped by 4 bases and J by 6 bases, with 9 bases between them. The CDR3 nucleotides read TGCAGCGTTGGGATGGGGGCTGAAGCTTTCTTT. Encoded protein: CSVGMGAEAFF.

The chain uses TRBV6-5 and TRBJ1-1, with D hard to call. The V end was cut by 0 bases, the J end by 5 bases, with 7 bases between. CDR1 is MNHEY and CDR2 is SVGAGI in the germline V gene. This CDR3 region has 13 residues. DNA of the CDR3: TGTGCCAGCAGTTACTCCCTGGATACTGAAGCTTTCTTT. This translates into CASSYSLDTEAFF.

The V call is TRBV6-1, the J call TRBJ2-2; D ambiguous. CDR1 is MNHNS and CDR2 is SASEGT in the germline V gene. Trimming shortened V by 8 bases and J by 2 bases, and 6 bases separated the two germline ends. This CDR3 contains 12 residues. CDR3 residues: CASLLNTGELFF. CDR3 DNA sequence: TGTGCCAGCCTCTTAAACACCGGGGAGCTGTTTTTT.

The rearrangement uses TRBV30 and TRBJ2-6, with D possibly TRBD2 on 5 matching bases. V lost 0 bases and J lost 0, with 12 bases in between. In germline, CDR1 is GTSNPN, CDR2 SVGIG (reference sequence). This CDR3 has 17 residues. The chain's CDR3 is CAWSVEGSNSGANVLTF. The DNA for the CDR3 is TGTGCCTGGAGTGTAGAGGGCTCCAACTCTGGGGCCAACGTCCTGACTTTC.

The chain links TRBV5-1 to TRBJ2-7, with D perhaps TRBD1 or TRBD2 (5 bases each). The V end lost 0 bases, the J end lost 3 bases, and 10 bases lay between the germline ends. Germline CDR1 and CDR2: SGHRS and YFSETQ. The CDR3 runs to 14 residues. The DNA of the CDR3 is TGCGCCAGCAGCTTGGGAGGGGTCGGCTACGAGCAGTACTTC. Its translation is CASSLGGVGYEQYF.

The chain links TRBV14 to TRBJ2-7, with D perhaps matching TRBD1 or TRBD2 (7 bases each). The CDR3 length is 16 residues. V was cut by 1 base and J by 4 bases, with 17 bases left in between. Germline V gives CDR1 SGHDN, CDR2 FVKESK. The CDR3 coding sequence is TGTGCCAGCAGCCAAGTGGAGACAGGGAGGGGGTACGAGCAGTACTTC. Translated: CASSQVETGRGYEQYF.

The gene calls are TRBV11-3 and TRBJ1-1; D is possibly TRBD1 (5 bases). CDR1 and CDR2 from the germline V gene are SGHNT and YENEEA. V lost 6 bases, J lost 1 base, and 6 bases lay in between. CDR3 size: 12 residues. CDR3 sequence reads: CASSTGNTEAFF. As DNA, the CDR3 is TGTGCCAGCAGTACAGGGAACACTGAAGCTTTCTTT.